Below, one T cell receptor beta chain is given with its context. What it recognizes is unknown. The data originate from a study of T cells in tuberculosis. About the research overall: This South African cohort compared adolescents with or without latent tuberculosis against adults with active tuberculosis.

CDR3 length: 15 amino acids. The V gene lost 2 bases and the J gene lost 4 bases, with 14 bases spanning the gap. CDR1 is MGHRA, CDR2 YSYEKL, per germline. Some clones are missing from TCRdb's copy, which holds only in-frame ones; the method was immunoSEQ multiplex PCR. The table records about 35,000 clones, about 93% of them present only once. On average about 100,000 T cells per donor were immunosequenced. Broader study findings: A GMM-specific repertoire classifier reached 85% to 90% accuracy, AUROC approximately 0.93. Shorter CDR3-alpha in active tuberculosis partly drove smaller distances.

This chain links TRBV4-1 with TRBJ1-2; D call uncertain. The material sequenced was PBMCs. The receptor was derived from a donor aged 10-29 years with latent tuberculosis or without tuberculosis infection. The CDR3 bases are TGCGCCAGCAGCCAAAACGATGAGCCCTTCTATGGCTACACCTTC. As protein: CASSQNDEPFYGYTF.